This TCR beta chain was sequenced in a study of PD-L1 blockade in urothelial cancer. Across the study: Blood was evaluated 3 weeks (second dose) and 6 weeks after therapy began. Blood samples contained a median 141,255 T cells.

Spiking each PCR with synthetic TCR analog templates was performed. Only in-frame clones appear in the TCRdb table, and some are missing; sequencing was by immunoSEQ multiplex PCR. Of about 71,000 clones listed, about 88% were seen once; the top ten hold 3% to 4%. CDR1 is LNHDA, CDR2 SQIVND, per germline (reference sequence). The CDR3 is 11 residues long. Trimming pared 4 bases from V and 6 bases from J, leaving 7 bases between. The sequencing here drew on PBMCs, taken around atezolizumab (anti-PD-L1) treatment. This TCR was sampled from a man aged 55 to 70 with urothelial cancer. The genes are TRBV19 and TRBJ2-7; no firm D call. As DNA, the CDR3 is TGTGCCAGTAGTAGGCCGGGCGAGCAGTACTTC. Amino acid sequence: CASSRPGEQYF.